This T cell receptor (beta chain) was retrieved from a study of T-cell memory formation after mild COVID-19. V shed 1 base and J shed 1 base, with 10 bases lying between them. CDR1 MGHRA and CDR2 YSYEKL come from the germline V gene. The CDR3 has 15 residues. Findings and limits, study-wide: Mainly in CM and EM were contracting CD4+ clones; CD8+ were in EMRA.

TCRdb reprocessed the 5' RACE reads via MiXCR and lists one record per CDR3 protein. This repertoire shows more than 80,000 distinct CDR3 sequences, 17% found once; its top ten account for 28%. A note on this clonotype: Its specificity is not known.

The receptor comes from an adult woman who had mild COVID-19 (a few samples of this study predate the infection). Cell type and time point are not known. Sequenced: PBMCs or a T cell subset sorted from them (not recorded which). V gene TRBV4-1 combines with J gene TRBJ1-1; D gene ambiguous. The CDR3 sequence: CASSQVEGRNTEAFF. CDR3 coding DNA: TGCGCCAGCAGCCAAGTTGAGGGTAGGAACACTGAAGCTTTCTTT.